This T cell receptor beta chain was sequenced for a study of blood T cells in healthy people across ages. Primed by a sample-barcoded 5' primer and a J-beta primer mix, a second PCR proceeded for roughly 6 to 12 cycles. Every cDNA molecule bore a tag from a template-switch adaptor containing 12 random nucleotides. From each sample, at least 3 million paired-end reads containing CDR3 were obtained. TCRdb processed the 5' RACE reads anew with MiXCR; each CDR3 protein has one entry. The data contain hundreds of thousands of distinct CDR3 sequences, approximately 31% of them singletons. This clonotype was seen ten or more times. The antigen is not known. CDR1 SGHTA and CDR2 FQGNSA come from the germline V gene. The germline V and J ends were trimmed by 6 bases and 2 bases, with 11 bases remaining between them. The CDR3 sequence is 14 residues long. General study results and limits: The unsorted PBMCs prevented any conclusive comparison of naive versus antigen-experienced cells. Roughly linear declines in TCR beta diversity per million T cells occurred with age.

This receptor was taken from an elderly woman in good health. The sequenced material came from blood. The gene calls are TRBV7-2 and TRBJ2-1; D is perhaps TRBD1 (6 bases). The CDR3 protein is CASSYRATYNEQFF. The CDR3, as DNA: TGTGCCAGCAGTTACAGGGCTACCTACAATGAGCAGTTCTTC.